The T cell receptor beta chain described here comes from a study of siplizumab effects on memory and regulatory T cells. Study-level results: Naive or memory phenotype assignment was not possible for roughly 75-97% of proliferating CD4+ or CD8+ clones. With siplizumab, mappable alloreactive CD4+ clones averaged 68.8% Treg-derived, versus around 30% in controls. Siplizumab significantly brought down the alloreactive sequences that trace back to unstimulated CD4+ memory cells.

The repertoire was sequenced with immunoSEQ multiplex PCR; TCRdb's copy has only in-frame clones and lacks some. The sample has tens of thousands of clones; 94% are singletons. In germline, CDR1 is GTSNPN, CDR2 SVGIG (reference sequence). CDR3 size: 11 residues. Trimming removed 6 bases from V and 11 bases from J, with 16 bases in between. Notes on this clone: The antigen remains undetermined.

The specimen sequenced was non-Treg CD4+ T cells sorted from blood. The chain uses TRBV30 and TRBJ1-1; D is possibly TRBD1 (5 bases). The sequence came from a human donor in good health. CDR3 in DNA: TGTGCCTGCCCCGGGACGGGGGGTGCTTTCTTT. Translated, it gives CACPGTGGAFF.